The entry below gives a single TCR beta chain sequence along with its context. The sample comes from a study of blood T cells in healthy people across ages. It was with a sample-barcoded 5' primer and a J-beta primer mix that a second PCR of roughly 7 to 12 cycles was run. TCRdb processed the 5' RACE reads anew with MiXCR; each CDR3 protein has one entry. The sample has some 1,500,000 distinct CDR3 sequences, approximately 43% seen once. This CDR3 spans 14 amino acids. Trimming cost V 6 bases and J 1 base, with 13 bases left between them. The V gene's germline CDR1 is MDHEN and CDR2 SYDVKM. The TCR was taken from a young woman in good health. Sequenced material: blood. This rearrangement joins TRBV28 to TRBJ2-7; D is possibly TRBD2 (6 bases). The CDR3 DNA sequence: TGTGCCAGCAGGGACTACCTCTTATCCTACGAGCAGTACTTC. Protein sequence: CASRDYLLSYEQYF.